The 12 T cell receptor beta chains given below trace back to one sample, sequenced in a study of CD8 T cells in ankylosing spondylitis. General study points: There was a TCR beta motif, made of 7 or 8 highly homologous variants, that appeared characteristic of ankylosing spondylitis blood.

In TCRdb, the 5' RACE reads were re-called with MiXCR into one record per CDR3 protein. Of roughly 90,000 distinct CDR3 sequences in the sample, about 9% are singletons; the top ten hold under 35%. Their cognate antigens are unknown. Sequenced sample: blood, either unsorted or a sorted T cell fraction (not recorded which). These receptors all come from a male donor with ankylosing spondylitis.

A word on this clonotype: This may come from a read error, since a much larger clone is one base off. This chain uses TRBV7-9 with TRBJ2-7; D is possibly TRBD1 (6 bases). Between the trimmed V and J ends, which lost 1 base and 2 bases, there was a span of 6 bases. CDR3 length equals 13 residues. In germline, CDR1 is SEHNR, CDR2 FQNEAQ (reference sequence). This chain's CDR3 is CASSLEGAYEQYF. The CDR3, as DNA: TGTGCCAGCAGCTTAGAGGGGGCCTACGAGCAGTACTTC.

This clonotype was observed at least ten times. The J gene is TRBJ2-7, the V gene TRBV27; maybe TRBD2 (6 bases). This CDR3 is built from 13 residues. Germline assignment: CDR1 MNHEY and CDR2 SMNVEV (reference sequence). Trimming removed 1 base from V and 6 bases from J, with 10 bases in between. The CDR3: CASSLLEGGEQYF. The CDR3 region has the DNA TGTGCCAGCAGTTTATTGGAGGGCGGCGAGCAGTACTTC.

This clonotype was counted a few times. This chain joins TRBV11-2 and TRBJ2-1; tentative D call: TRBD2 (5 bases). The CDR3 length is 16 residues. V was pared by 4 bases and J by 4 bases, with 17 bases between. Germline-derived CDR1 and CDR2 are SGHAT and FQNNGV. This CDR3 reads CASSSGEGDIYNEQFF. DNA for the CDR3: TGTGCCAGCAGCTCCGGCGAGGGCGACATATACAATGAGCAGTTCTTC.

The rearrangement links TRBV6-5 to TRBJ2-1, with D perhaps TRBD2 (5 bases). V was clipped by 2 bases and J by 6 bases, with 5 bases between them. CDR3 length equals 12 residues. Germline V gives CDR1 MNHEY, CDR2 SVGAGI. The CDR3 DNA reads TGTGCCAGCAGTTACAGCGGCAATGAGCAGTTCTTC. Amino acids: CASSYSGNEQFF.

This clonotype was detected many times. The chain has TRBV7-9 and TRBJ2-7, with D perhaps TRBD2 (6 bases). This CDR3 region has 14 residues. CDR1 is SEHNR and CDR2 is FQNEAQ in the germline V gene (reference sequence). V was shortened by 10 bases and J by 3 bases, with 19 bases between the two germline ends. CDR3 nucleotide sequence: TGTGCCATCCTCGGGGGTTCGGGAGACTACGAGCAGTACTTC. This sequence encodes CAILGGSGDYEQYF.

This clonotype was seen repeatedly, ten times or more. This sequence joins TRBV12-5 and TRBJ2-1, with D possibly matching TRBD2 (5 bases). Germline lookup yields CDR1 LGHNT and CDR2 FRNRAP. CDR3 length: 16 amino acids. Trimming took 5 bases from V and 3 from J, leaving 17 bases between them. The CDR3 region has the DNA TGTGCTAGTGGTCCCAGAGGGTCCTTAAGCTACAATGAGCAGTTCTTC. As protein: CASGPRGSLSYNEQFF. Using reference TRBV12-5 and TRBJ2-1 for the parts outside the CDR3, the full variable domain is DARVTQTPRHKVTEMGQEVTMRCQPILGHNTVFWYRQTMMQGLELLAYFRNRAPLDDSGMPKDRFSAEMPDATLATLKIQPSEPRDSAVYFCASGPRGSLSYNEQFFGPGTRLTVL.

This clonotype was detected a few times. The V gene is TRBV5-1, the J gene TRBJ1-1, with D uncertain. This CDR3 has 11 residues. Trimming took off 0 bases at V and 9 bases at J, with 6 bases between the two ends. Per the germline V gene, CDR1 is SGHRS and CDR2 is YFSETQ. CDR3 nucleotide sequence: TGCGCCAGCAGCTTGGGGGGAAAAGCTTTCTTT. This sequence encodes CASSLGGKAFF.

This clonotype was found many times. V usage is TRBV9 and J usage is TRBJ1-2, with 7 bases matching TRBD1. This CDR3 has 16 amino acids. Germline V gene data show CDR1 as SGDLS and CDR2 as YYNGEE. The trim removed 0 bases at V and 6 bases at J, leaving 11 bases unmatched. CDR3 protein: CASSVESRTGGHGYTF. The CDR3 nucleotides are TGTGCCAGCAGCGTAGAAAGTAGGACAGGAGGGCATGGCTACACCTTC.

This clonotype was counted once. This sequence joins TRBV13 and TRBJ1-1; TRBD1 matches at 10 bases. The CDR3 has 16 amino acids. Germline V gene lookup returns CDR1 PRHDT and CDR2 FYEKMQ (reference sequence). After removal of 5 bases from V and 5 bases from J, the junction contained 11 bases not matched to a gene. The CDR3 DNA reads as TGTGCCAGCAGCATAAGATCCGGGACAGGGGTGACTGAAGCTTTCTTT. Its protein product is CASSIRSGTGVTEAFF.

The rearrangement joins TRBV19 to TRBJ2-1; a weak D match, TRBD1 (7 bases). Trimming left V 5 bases short and J 3 bases short, with 17 bases between. CDR1 LNHDA and CDR2 SQIVND come from the germline V gene (reference sequence). This CDR3 has 16 amino acids. CDR3 sequence reads: CASSPIRGTYYNEQFF. The CDR3 DNA follows: TGTGCCAGTAGTCCAATCAGGGGGACTTACTACAATGAGCAGTTCTTC.

V and J are TRBV13 and TRBJ2-7; perhaps D is TRBD1 or TRBD2 (5 bases each). V was trimmed by 5 bases and J by 1 base, leaving 12 bases between them. The germline V gene has CDR1 PRHDT and CDR2 FYEKMQ (reference sequence). This CDR3 has 14 residues. The CDR3 nucleotides read TGTGCCAGCAGCGACCGGGACGAGTCCTACGAGCAGTACTTC. Amino acids: CASSDRDESYEQYF. Based on the CDR3 plus reference TRBV13 and TRBJ2-7, the full variable domain is AAGVIQSPRHLIKEKRETATLKCYPIPRHDTVYWYQQGPGQDPQFLISFYEKMQSDKGSIPDRFSAQQFSDYHSELNMSSLELGDSALYFCASSDRDESYEQYFGPGTRLTVT.

This clonotype was seen ten or more times. This chain uses TRBV21-1 with TRBJ2-1; the table gives TRBD1 as D, unverified against the DNA. TRBV21-1 is deemed a pseudogene. This CDR3 has 15 residues. The DNA for the CDR3 is TGTGCCAGCAGCACACAACCGGGACCCTACAATGAGCAGTTCTTC. Translating gives CASSTQPGPYNEQFF.